One and the same sample provided the 4 T cell receptor beta chains below, sequenced in a study of CD8 T cells in ankylosing spondylitis. Whole-study findings and limits: Within ankylosing spondylitis blood, a TCR beta motif made up of several highly homologous variants appeared to be characteristic.

Antigens of these TCRs are unknown. TCRdb re-called the 5' RACE reads with MiXCR, one entry per CDR3 protein. The sample consists of 470,000 or so distinct CDR3 sequences, roughly 25% of them appearing once. Input material: blood, either unsorted or a sorted T cell fraction (not recorded which). These receptors were obtained from a male donor with ankylosing spondylitis.

V usage is TRBV27 and J usage is TRBJ2-1; 8 bases map to TRBD1. CDR1 is MNHEY and CDR2 is SMNVEV in the germline V gene (reference sequence). There are 14 residues in the CDR3. The V segment lost 5 bases and the J segment 3 bases; nucleotides outside the gene matches: 3. The CDR3 DNA is TGTGCCAGCAGTCGACAGGGGCACTACAATGAGCAGTTCTTC. Protein: CASSRQGHYNEQFF.

This clonotype was seen only a few times. This sequence joins TRBV9 and TRBJ2-3, with 9 bases aligning to TRBD2. V was pared by 5 bases and J by 0 bases, with 7 bases of the junction left unmatched. This CDR3 contains 16 residues. Germline V gene sequence: CDR1 SGDLS, CDR2 YYNGEE. CDR3: CASSRTSEASTDTQYF. CDR3 sequence (DNA): TGTGCCAGCAGTCGGACTAGCGAGGCGAGCACAGATACGCAGTATTTT.

This clonotype was recorded a few times. The chain links TRBV5-1 to TRBJ1-1; D unresolved. The CDR3 is 12 residues long. The V gene lost 4 bases and the J gene lost 7 bases, with 11 bases spanning the gap. CDR1 is SGHRS, CDR2 YFSETQ, per germline. CDR3 loop: CASSSSTFEAFF. In DNA, the CDR3 is TGCGCCAGCAGCAGTTCGACTTTTGAAGCTTTCTTT.

The gene calls are TRBV5-1 and TRBJ2-7; 7 positions match TRBD1. Per the germline V gene, CDR1 is SGHRS and CDR2 is YFSETQ. V was pared by 4 bases and J by 4 bases, with 8 bases of the junction left unmatched. The CDR3 runs to 14 residues. The chain's CDR3 is CASSSRQGRYEQYF. The DNA of the CDR3 is TGCGCCAGCAGCAGCAGACAGGGAAGGTACGAGCAGTACTTC.